The 8 T cell receptor beta chains below all came from one sample that was sequenced in a study of blood T cell repertoires in COVID-19. Data came from immunoSEQ multiplex PCR; TCRdb stores just in-frame clones and leaves some out. The sample yields 310,000 or so clones, around 87% seen once. Sequenced: peripheral blood. The receptors stem from a man between 50 and 59 years old with active or convalescent COVID-19.

This clone was seen once. This chain connects TRBV6-4 to TRBJ2-5; 8 bases match TRBD2. Trimming at V came to 5 bases and at J to 4 bases, leaving 12 bases not matched to a gene. The CDR3 has 16 residues. Germline V CDR1 and CDR2: MRHNA, SNTAGT. The CDR3 region has the DNA TGTGCCAGCAGTCCGGGATCAGCGGGGGAAGGAGAGACCCAGTACTTC. Translation gives CASSPGSAGEGETQYF.

The chain uses TRBV12-5 and TRBJ2-1, with 7 bases lining up with TRBD1. The V gene end was trimmed by 5 bases and the J gene end by 6 bases; junction bases not matched to a gene: 4. The CDR3 is 13 residues long. The germline gives CDR1 LGHNT, CDR2 FRNRAP. CDR3 sequence reads: CASGTDRANEQFF. The CDR3, as DNA: TGTGCTAGTGGTACCGACAGGGCCAATGAGCAGTTCTTC.

The chain carries TRBV7-2 and TRBJ1-6, with D maybe TRBD1 (6 bases). CDR3 length: 13 residues. Trimming took off 5 bases at V and 7 bases at J, with 9 bases between the two ends. From germline, CDR1 is SGHTA and CDR2 FQGNSA. CDR3 sequence (DNA): TGTGCCAGCAGCGAGGACAGAAATTCACCCCTCCACTTT. Amino acids: CASSEDRNSPLHF.

The rearrangement uses TRBV2 and TRBJ1-5, with unresolved D. This CDR3 spans 15 amino acids. The germline V and J ends were trimmed by 8 bases and 0 bases, with 14 bases remaining between them. The V gene's germline CDR1 is SNHLY and CDR2 FYNNEI. DNA of the CDR3: TGTGCCAGCGGAGGAGGAAGAAATAGCAATCAGCCCCAGCATTTT. Residues: CASGGGRNSNQPQHF.

V gene TRBV6-1 combines with J gene TRBJ1-5, with 8 bases aligning to TRBD1. V was pared by 4 bases and J by 0 bases, with 5 bases of the junction left unmatched. The germline V gene has CDR1 MNHNS and CDR2 SASEGT. The CDR3 has 16 amino acids. The CDR3 nucleotides are TGTGCCAGCAGTGCCGGGACAGGATATAGCAATCAGCCCCAGCATTTT. Encoded protein: CASSAGTGYSNQPQHF.

The genes are TRBV30 and TRBJ2-1; D might be TRBD2 (5 bases). Between the trimmed V and J ends, which lost 1 base and 4 bases, there was a span of 8 bases. The CDR3 consists of 13 residues. The germline V gene encodes CDR1 GTSNPN and CDR2 SVGIG (reference sequence). CDR3: CAWSGLNYNEQFF. As DNA, the CDR3 is TGTGCCTGGAGTGGACTAAATTACAATGAGCAGTTCTTC. The full variable domain, in which reference TRBV30 and TRBJ2-1 provide the parts outside the CDR3, is SQTIHQWPATLVQPVGSPLSLECTVEGTSNPNLYWYRQAAGRGLQLLFYSVGIGQISSEVPQNLSASRPQDRQFILSSKKLLLSDSGFYLCAWSGLNYNEQFFGPGTRLTVL.

The V and J genes are TRBV5-1 and TRBJ2-3; D is ambiguous. V lost 1 base and J lost 1, with 13 bases in between. CDR1 SGHRS and CDR2 YFSETQ come from the germline V gene. CDR3 length equals 16 residues. The CDR3 region has the DNA TGCGCCAGCAGCTTGTCCCCCGGGTACGGCACAGATACGCAGTATTTT. As protein: CASSLSPGYGTDTQYF.

The genes are TRBV30 and TRBJ1-2, with D possibly being TRBD1 (6 bases). The V and J ends lost 2 bases and 4 bases respectively, with 14 bases between them. Germline CDR1 reads GTSNPN; CDR2 reads SVGIG (reference sequence). The CDR3 is made up of 14 amino acids. CDR3 sequence reads: CAWSSPQGAYGYTF. The CDR3 DNA follows: TGTGCCTGGAGTTCCCCACAGGGAGCCTATGGCTACACCTTC. Looking up the rest from reference TRBV30 and TRBJ1-2 gives the full variable domain: SQTIHQWPATLVQPVGSPLSLECTVEGTSNPNLYWYRQAAGRGLQLLFYSVGIGQISSEVPQNLSASRPQDRQFILSSKKLLLSDSGFYLCAWSSPQGAYGYTFGSGTRLTVV.